This T cell receptor (beta chain) was profiled in a study of shared clonotypes between healthy human individuals. For the study at large: The plates for each donor numbered three CD4 naive, three CD4 memory, two CD8 naive and one CD8 memory. General study findings and limits: Sorted-subset sequencing was shown by rarefaction to be incomplete despite large depth.

TCRdb's copy holds only in-frame clones and misses some; the assay was immunoSEQ multiplex PCR. This repertoire shows more than 2 million clones, about 94% found once; its top ten account for about 1.1%. The naive CD8 population came from CD45RO-negative cells selected for CCR7, without terminally differentiated effector memory CD45RA+ cells. On this clone itself: Its antigen is still unknown.

V was clipped by 6 bases and J by 0 bases, with 9 bases between them. CDR1 and CDR2 from the germline V gene are MDHEN and SYDVKM. The CDR3 is 14 amino acids. The origin of this receptor is a man between 18 and 29 years old in good health. This chain links TRBV28 with TRBJ1-3; D is uncertain. The sequencing sample was made of naive CD8+ T cells sorted from blood. The CDR3 DNA is TGTGCCAGCAGCGCAGGAAGCTCTGGAAACACCATATATTTT. It codes for CASSAGSSGNTIYF.